The 26 T cell receptor beta chains listed next were all sequenced from one sample in a study of blood T cell repertoires in COVID-19. Method: immunoSEQ multiplex PCR; TCRdb's copy keeps in-frame clones and lacks some. This table holds about 480,000 clones, around 89% found once. What was sequenced was PBMCs or T cells enriched from blood (not recorded which). The receptor set was obtained from a woman aged 40 to 50 who had recovered from COVID-19.

This rearrangement joins TRBV6-5 to TRBJ1-1, with a tentative D call TRBD1 (5 bases). There are 15 residues in the CDR3. CDR1 and CDR2 from the germline V gene are MNHEY and SVGAGI. Trimming removed 6 bases from V and 0 bases from J, with 14 bases in between. DNA of the CDR3: TGTGCCAGCAGGCGAGGACGGACAATGAACACTGAAGCTTTCTTT. It translates to CASRRGRTMNTEAFF.

The chain carries TRBV9 and TRBJ1-2, with D possibly being TRBD1 (6 bases). The germline V gene has CDR1 SGDLS and CDR2 YYNGEE. Deletions cut 4 bases from V and 2 bases from J, with 24 bases between. The CDR3 runs 18 residues. The CDR3 nucleotides read TGTGCCAGCAGCCGATCACTGAACCACAGGGAAACAAACTATGGCTACACCTTC. Amino acids: CASSRSLNHRETNYGYTF.

This clone was seen a single time. The chain carries TRBV3-1 (or the pseudogene TRBV3-2) and TRBJ2-1; D call uncertain. The germline V gene has CDR1 LGHDT and CDR2 YNNKEL (reference sequence). The CDR3 is 12 residues long. V was clipped by 1 base and J by 10 bases, with 8 bases between them. CDR3 bases: TGTGCCAGCAGCCAAGGTCTGGCAGAGCAGTTCTTC. It yields the protein CASSQGLAEQFF.

This chain uses TRBV5-6 with TRBJ2-7; 7 bases are shared with TRBD2. V shed 4 bases, J shed 5 bases, and the junction held 9 bases outside the gene matches. This CDR3 is 14 amino acids long. In germline, CDR1 is SGHDT, CDR2 YYEEEE. The CDR3 DNA follows: TGTGCCAGCAGCCGCTCGGTGGCGGGGGACGAGCAGTACTTC. Its translation: CASSRSVAGDEQYF.

V usage is TRBV7-2 and J usage is TRBJ2-3; 10 positions match TRBD2. Unmatched junction bases numbered 5, after V lost 5 bases and J lost 3 bases. The CDR3 has 15 residues. Germline assignment: CDR1 SGHTA and CDR2 FQGNSA. CDR3 coding DNA: TGTGCCAGCAGCGCATCAGCGGGAGGGACAGATACGCAGTATTTT. Translating gives CASSASAGGTDTQYF.

The chain joins TRBV5-8 to TRBJ2-5; 7 bases align to TRBD1. Trimming took 4 bases from V and 4 from J; bases not matched to a gene: 7. Germline V gives CDR1 SGHTS, CDR2 YDEGEE. The CDR3 is 14 residues long. The CDR3 sequence is CASSQGTVRETQYF. The CDR3 nucleotides read TGTGCCAGCAGCCAAGGGACAGTCCGAGAGACCCAGTACTTC. Full variable domain (outside the CDR3, taken from reference TRBV5-8 and TRBJ2-5): EAGVTQSPTHLIKTRGQQATLRCSPISGHTSVYWYQQALGLGLQFLLWYDEGEERNRGNFPPRFSGRQFPNYSSELNVNALELEDSALYLCASSQGTVRETQYFGPGTRLLVL.

Only one count was recorded for this clone. The chain joins TRBV24-1 to TRBJ2-5; 10 bases map to TRBD1. V shed 4 bases and J 2 bases; nucleotides not matched to a gene: 9. From germline, CDR1 is KGHDR and CDR2 SFDVKD. The CDR3 has 17 amino acids. The CDR3 bases are TGTGCCACCAGTGAGAACCCGGGACAGGGGTCTCAAGAGACCCAGTACTTC. Translation gives CATSENPGQGSQETQYF.

The V call is TRBV7-8, the J call TRBJ2-5; perhaps TRBD1 as D (7 bases). V lost 0 bases and J lost 6, with 20 bases in between. The length of the CDR3 is 17 residues. Looked up from germline, CDR1 is SGHVS and CDR2 is FQNEAQ. CDR3 loop: CASSLADRWRGEKTQYF. The CDR3 bases are TGTGCCAGCAGCTTAGCGGACAGGTGGAGGGGAGAAAAGACCCAGTACTTC.

The V call is TRBV11-3, the J call TRBJ1-2, with TRBD1 identical over 8 bases. This CDR3 spans 13 amino acids. V lost 5 bases, J lost 2 bases, and 1 base stayed unmatched. Germline CDR1 and CDR2: SGHNT and YENEEA. The CDR3 coding sequence is TGTGCCAGCAGCCGACAGGGGAACTATGGCTACACCTTC. This gives the protein CASSRQGNYGYTF. The full variable domain, completed using reference TRBV11-3 and TRBJ1-2, is EAGVVQSPRYKIIEKKQPVAFWCNPISGHNTLYWYLQNLGQGPELLIRYENEEAVDDSQLPKDRFSAERLKGVDSTLKIQPAELGDSAVYLCASSRQGNYGYTFGSGTRLTVV.

This clone was seen just once. CDR3 region: CASSLGVASNQETQYF. DNA of the CDR3: TGTGCCAGCAGCTTAGGCGTAGCGAGTAACCAAGAGACCCAGTACTTC. The genes are TRBV13 and TRBJ2-5, with D possibly TRBD2 on 5 matching bases. The CDR3 is 16 amino acids. The germline gives CDR1 PRHDT, CDR2 FYEKMQ (reference sequence). V lost 0 bases to trimming and J lost 0 bases, with 11 bases between them.

The chain has TRBV7-2 and TRBJ2-3; 10 bases align to TRBD2. With V trimmed by 5 bases and J by 0 bases, 5 bases remained unmatched. The V gene's germline CDR1 is SGHTA and CDR2 FQGNSA. The CDR3 is 16 residues long. The CDR3 coding sequence is TGTGCCAGCAGCCCGTTAGCGGGAGGAAGCACAGATACGCAGTATTTT. Translated, it gives CASSPLAGGSTDTQYF.

This sequence joins TRBV2 and TRBJ2-5; TRBD2 aligns across 11 bases. The trim removed 3 bases at V and 3 bases at J, leaving 6 bases unmatched. The germline V gene has CDR1 SNHLY and CDR2 FYNNEI. The CDR3 spans 16 residues. This chain's CDR3 is CASSEDRGLAEETQYF. Written as DNA, the CDR3 is TGTGCCAGCAGTGAGGATCGGGGACTAGCGGAAGAGACCCAGTACTTC.

J is TRBJ2-3 and V is TRBV2, with 11 bases that match TRBD2. Germline CDR1 is SNHLY and CDR2 is FYNNEI. This CDR3 comprises 14 residues. Trimming took 8 bases from V and 14 from J; bases not matched to a gene: 15. The CDR3 sequence is CASATSGNSLGGYF. The CDR3, as DNA: TGTGCCAGCGCGACTAGCGGGAACAGCCTCGGTGGGTATTTT.

The J gene is TRBJ1-6, the V gene TRBV5-6; 9 bases match TRBD1. CDR3 length: 12 amino acids. With V trimmed by 9 bases and J by 9 bases, 4 bases remained unmatched. Germline CDR1 is SGHDT and CDR2 is YYEEEE. The CDR3, as DNA: TGTGCCACAACAGGGGGCGGTTCACCCCTCCACTTT. Its translation: CATTGGGSPLHF.

J is TRBJ2-2 and V is TRBV5-4; TRBD1 aligns across 12 bases. The CDR3 covers 15 residues. V was clipped by 5 bases and J by 6 bases; unmatched bases: 5. CDR1 is SGHNT, CDR2 YYREEE, per germline (reference sequence). DNA of the CDR3: TGTGCCAGCAGACCCGGGACAGGGGGCGCCGGGGAGCTGTTTTTT. The encoded protein is CASRPGTGGAGELFF.

This chain's CDR3 is CATSRSWTGTGANVLTF. CDR3 nucleotides: TGTGCCACCAGCAGATCTTGGACAGGTACGGGGGCCAACGTCCTGACTTTC. The genes are TRBV15 and TRBJ2-6, with 7 bases matching TRBD1. The CDR3 covers 17 residues. The V gene's germline CDR1 is LNHNV and CDR2 YYDKDF (reference sequence). V was pared by 2 bases and J by 4 bases, with 8 bases of the junction left unmatched.

V is TRBV6-5 and J is TRBJ1-4, with D hard to call. V shed 2 bases and J shed 3 bases, with 10 bases lying between them. The CDR3 extends over 15 amino acids. CDR1 is MNHEY, CDR2 SVGAGI, per germline. Here the CDR3 reads CASSYDGVSNEKLFF. The CDR3 region has the DNA TGTGCCAGCAGTTACGACGGGGTTTCTAATGAAAAACTGTTTTTT.

The chain employs TRBV18 and TRBJ2-5, with unresolved D. The CDR3 is 16 amino acids. CDR1 is KGHSH, CDR2 LQKENI, per germline. The ends were cut back, 2 bases at V and 2 bases at J, with 15 bases in the middle. This CDR3 reads CASSPMSTGLQETQYF. CDR3 nucleotide sequence: TGTGCCAGCTCACCAATGAGTACCGGGTTACAAGAGACCCAGTACTTC. The full variable domain, its missing parts supplied by reference TRBV18 and TRBJ2-5, is NAGVMQNPRHLVRRRGQEARLRCSPMKGHSHVYWYRQLPEEGLKFMVYLQKENIIDESGMPKERFSAEFPKEGPSILRIQQVVRGDSAAYFCASSPMSTGLQETQYFGPGTRLLVL.

The chain joins TRBV30 to TRBJ1-1; tentative D call: TRBD1 (6 bases). Germline V gene data show CDR1 as GTSNPN and CDR2 as SVGIG (reference sequence). The CDR3 is made up of 14 amino acids. Between the trimmed V and J ends, which lost 2 bases and 2 bases, there was a span of 12 bases. The CDR3 spells CAWSLPGHNTEAFF. The CDR3, as DNA: TGTGCCTGGAGTCTTCCGGGACACAACACTGAAGCTTTCTTT.

CDR3 bases: TGTGCCAGCAGCCTCTCTGAGGGGCCCCAGCATTTT. This encodes CASSLSEGPQHF. The gene calls are TRBV4-2 and TRBJ1-5; D gene ambiguous. The CDR3 contains 12 residues. CDR1 is LGHNA, CDR2 YNFKEQ, per germline. Trimming shortened V by 4 bases and J by 9 bases, and 10 bases separated the two germline ends.

This clone was found once. J is TRBJ2-1 and V is TRBV2; 8 bases are shared with TRBD2. The germline gives CDR1 SNHLY, CDR2 FYNNEI. The CDR3 length is 15 residues. The J segment lost 5 bases and the V segment lost 5 bases, leaving 8 bases of the junction unmatched. CDR3 sequence: CASSPTSGGDNEQFF. CDR3 DNA: TGTGCCAGCAGTCCTACTAGCGGAGGTGACAATGAGCAGTTCTTC.

The chain is built from TRBV29-1 and TRBJ2-2; D call uncertain. This CDR3 has 14 amino acids. V lost 7 bases to trimming and J lost 0 bases, with 12 bases between them. Germline loops: CDR1 SQVTM, CDR2 ANQGSEA. The chain's CDR3 is CSGSLHSNTGELFF. The CDR3 DNA reads TGCAGCGGTTCCCTTCACTCGAACACCGGGGAGCTGTTTTTT.

The CDR3 DNA reads TGTGCCAGCAGTCGAAACGGGACTAGCGAGCAGTGGGAGCAGTACTTC. This sequence encodes CASSRNGTSEQWEQYF. This sequence joins TRBV27 and TRBJ2-7; TRBD2 aligns across 10 bases. V trimming: 5 bases; J trimming: 7 bases; junction bases outside the gene matches: 14. The CDR3 is 16 residues long. CDR1 and CDR2 (germline): MNHEY, SMNVEV (reference sequence).

The chain has TRBV5-1 and TRBJ1-2, with TRBD1 identical over 10 bases. CDR1 and CDR2 from the germline V gene are SGHRS and YFSETQ. This CDR3 comprises 14 residues. Losses at the gene ends were 2 bases for V and 6 bases for J; bases not matched to a gene: 4. This CDR3 reads CASSLRQGADGYTF. The CDR3 DNA sequence: TGCGCCAGCAGCTTAAGACAGGGGGCAGATGGCTACACCTTC. Full variable domain (outside the CDR3, taken from reference TRBV5-1 and TRBJ1-2): KAGVTQTPRYLIKTRGQQVTLSCSPISGHRSVSWYQQTPGQGLQFLFEYFSETQRNKGNFPGRFSGRQFSNSRSEMNVSTLELGDSALYLCASSLRQGADGYTFGSGTRLTVV.

The chain combines TRBV7-9 with TRBJ1-4, with TRBD1 matching over 9 bases. The CDR3 has 15 residues. Trimming removed 0 bases from V and 5 bases from J; junction bases left unmatched: 1. Germline lookup yields CDR1 SEHNR and CDR2 FQNEAQ (reference sequence). This chain's CDR3 is CASSLAGTGNEKLFF. Written as DNA, the CDR3 is TGTGCCAGCAGCTTAGCCGGGACAGGGAATGAAAAACTGTTTTTT.

The CDR3 sequence: CSVRRLAGVTDTQYF. The CDR3 DNA follows: TGCAGCGTTCGAAGACTAGCGGGAGTCACAGATACGCAGTATTTT. The rearrangement links TRBV29-1 to TRBJ2-3, with 12 bases aligning to TRBD2. Germline V CDR1 and CDR2: SQVTM, ANQGSEA. The CDR3 has 15 residues. The V and J ends lost 5 bases and 2 bases, in that order; junction bases with no gene match: 5.